This is a list of T cell receptor beta chains from one sample in a study of T cells in Graves' hyperthyroidism and ophthalmopathy. In TCRdb, the multiplex PCR reads were re-called with MiXCR into one record per CDR3 protein. The table has roughly 180,000 distinct CDR3 sequences, 15% to 20% seen once. The sample was blood. The receptors stem from a woman in her forties or fifties with Graves' hyperthyroidism. The CDR3 runs from the conserved cysteine through the conserved F or W. The order of the fields is V gene, D gene, J gene, clone size, CDR3 protein, CDR3 DNA. A D gene is named only where the DNA matches it firmly. Expanded clones are given a class, and other clones once, few, many or no size at all.

v_gene: TRBV27; d_gene: TRBD1; j_gene: TRBJ2-7; abundance: few; CDR3aa: CASSLSGTGEAYEQYF; CDR3nt: TGTGCCAGCAGTTTATCGGGGACAGGGGAGGCCTACGAGCAGTACTTC
v_gene: TRBV4-1; d_gene: TRBD1; j_gene: TRBJ2-1; abundance: many; CDR3aa: CASSLSMARGYNEQFF; CDR3nt: TGCGCCAGCAGCCTATCCATGGCCAGGGGGTACAATGAGCAGTTCTTC
v_gene: TRBV19; d_gene: NA; j_gene: TRBJ2-6; abundance: few; CDR3aa: CASSITGLPSGANVLTF; CDR3nt: TGTGCCAGTAGTATTACAGGACTCCCCTCTGGGGCCAACGTCCTGACTTTC
v_gene: TRBV18; d_gene: NA; j_gene: TRBJ1-1; abundance: many; CDR3aa: CASSSQTGLVEAFF; CDR3nt: TGTGCCAGCTCATCACAGACTGGGCTAGTTGAAGCTTTCTTT
v_gene: TRBV11-2; d_gene: NA; j_gene: TRBJ2-1; abundance: many; CDR3aa: CASSLGQTQFF; CDR3nt: TGTGCCAGCAGCCTTGGACAGACGCAGTTCTTC
v_gene: TRBV7-2; d_gene: TRBD1; j_gene: TRBJ2-1; abundance: NA; CDR3aa: CASSPIGTGHNEQFF; CDR3nt: TGTGCCAGCAGCCCAATCGGGACAGGACACAATGAGCAGTTCTTC
v_gene: TRBV5-1; d_gene: NA; j_gene: TRBJ2-5; abundance: many; CDR3aa: CASSWTVEETQYF; CDR3nt: TGCGCCAGCAGCTGGACTGTGGAGGAGACCCAGTACTTC
v_gene: TRBV4-3; d_gene: NA; j_gene: TRBJ1-5; abundance: NA; CDR3aa: CASSQDGGGDQPQHF; CDR3nt: TGCGCCAGCAGCCAAGATGGGGGAGGGGATCAGCCCCAGCATTTT
v_gene: TRBV5-1; d_gene: NA; j_gene: TRBJ1-1; abundance: many; CDR3aa: CASALEWELNTEAFF; CDR3nt: TGCGCCAGCGCTCTAGAATGGGAGTTGAACACTGAAGCTTTCTTT
v_gene: TRBV9; d_gene: TRBD2; j_gene: TRBJ2-1; abundance: NA; CDR3aa: CASSVAQTSGSSYNEQFF; CDR3nt: TGTGCCAGCAGCGTAGCTCAGACTAGCGGGAGCTCCTACAATGAGCAGTTCTTC
v_gene: TRBV11-2; d_gene: NA; j_gene: TRBJ1-1; abundance: NA; CDR3aa: CASSFLGTEAFF; CDR3nt: TGTGCCAGCAGCTTCCTCGGCACTGAAGCTTTCTTT
v_gene: TRBV6-2/TRBV6-3; d_gene: NA; j_gene: TRBJ2-7; abundance: many; CDR3aa: CASRVGPFSYEQYF; CDR3nt: TGTGCCAGCAGGGTGGGTCCTTTTTCCTACGAGCAGTACTTC
v_gene: TRBV3-1; d_gene: TRBD1; j_gene: TRBJ2-3; abundance: many; CDR3aa: CASSPHGTGSTDTQYF; CDR3nt: TGTGCCAGCAGCCCCCACGGGACAGGGAGCACAGATACGCAGTATTTT
v_gene: TRBV4-2; d_gene: NA; j_gene: TRBJ2-7; abundance: many; CDR3aa: CASQWALDTSSYEQYF; CDR3nt: TGTGCCAGTCAGTGGGCCTTGGACACCTCTTCCTACGAGCAGTACTTC
v_gene: TRBV2; d_gene: NA; j_gene: TRBJ1-1; abundance: NA; CDR3aa: CASSANPNTEAFF; CDR3nt: TGTGCCAGCAGCGCAAACCCGAACACTGAAGCTTTCTTT
v_gene: TRBV18; d_gene: NA; j_gene: TRBJ1-5; abundance: many; CDR3aa: CASSPGSSRGSNQPQHF; CDR3nt: TGTGCCAGCTCACCGGGTTCGAGCAGGGGAAGCAATCAGCCCCAGCATTTT
v_gene: TRBV20-1; d_gene: NA; j_gene: TRBJ2-3; abundance: many; CDR3aa: CSAPQGGQRTDTQYF; CDR3nt: TGCAGTGCGCCTCAGGGGGGACAGCGCACAGATACGCAGTATTTT
v_gene: TRBV5-1; d_gene: NA; j_gene: TRBJ1-2; abundance: many; CDR3aa: CASSSAQGALNPYGYTF; CDR3nt: TGCGCCAGCAGCTCAGCCCAGGGAGCCCTAAACCCGTATGGCTACACCTTC
v_gene: TRBV19; d_gene: NA; j_gene: TRBJ2-4; abundance: NA; CDR3aa: CASSREGGTKNIQYF; CDR3nt: TGTGCCAGTTCCCGAGAGGGGGGCACCAAAAACATTCAGTACTTC
v_gene: TRBV19; d_gene: TRBD1; j_gene: TRBJ2-1; abundance: many; CDR3aa: CASSVRIGQGRNNEQFF; CDR3nt: TGTGCCAGTAGTGTAAGAATCGGACAGGGTCGTAACAATGAGCAGTTCTTC
v_gene: TRBV2; d_gene: TRBD1; j_gene: TRBJ2-3; abundance: many; CDR3aa: CASRATGGGTDTQYF; CDR3nt: TGTGCCAGCAGAGCGACAGGGGGTGGCACAGATACGCAGTATTTT
v_gene: TRBV5-1; d_gene: NA; j_gene: TRBJ2-3; abundance: many; CDR3aa: CASAWLGPTDTQYF; CDR3nt: TGCGCCAGCGCATGGCTGGGGCCCACAGATACGCAGTATTTT
v_gene: TRBV7-9; d_gene: TRBD2; j_gene: TRBJ2-7; abundance: many; CDR3aa: CASTPSGGVVHEQYF; CDR3nt: TGTGCCAGCACCCCTTCGGGGGGGGTCGTCCACGAGCAGTACTTC
v_gene: TRBV20-1; d_gene: NA; j_gene: TRBJ1-6; abundance: many; CDR3aa: CSATIGTDYSPLHF; CDR3nt: TGCAGTGCTACAATCGGGACTGATTATTCACCCCTCCACTTT
v_gene: TRBV11-2; d_gene: NA; j_gene: TRBJ1-5; abundance: many; CDR3aa: CASSLGRNQPQHF; CDR3nt: TGTGCCAGCAGCTTAGGACGGAATCAGCCCCAGCATTTT
v_gene: TRBV9; d_gene: NA; j_gene: TRBJ2-7; abundance: NA; CDR3aa: CASTVEMSESYEQYF; CDR3nt: TGTGCCAGCACCGTAGAGATGTCAGAATCCTACGAGCAGTACTTC
v_gene: TRBV7-3; d_gene: TRBD2; j_gene: TRBJ2-1; abundance: few; CDR3aa: CASSASPGLGYNEQFF; CDR3nt: TGTGCCAGCAGCGCCTCACCGGGACTAGGGTACAATGAGCAGTTCTTC
v_gene: TRBV5-1; d_gene: TRBD1; j_gene: TRBJ1-6; abundance: few; CDR3aa: CASSLAPDRGDSPLHF; CDR3nt: TGCGCCAGCAGCTTGGCCCCGGACAGGGGTGATTCACCCCTCCACTTT
v_gene: TRBV5-1; d_gene: TRBD2; j_gene: TRBJ2-3; abundance: many; CDR3aa: CASSYGGADTQYF; CDR3nt: TGCGCCAGCAGCTACGGGGGGGCCGATACGCAGTATTTT
v_gene: TRBV25-1; d_gene: NA; j_gene: TRBJ2-7; abundance: many; CDR3aa: CASSVGTTYEQYF; CDR3nt: TGTGCCAGCAGTGTTGGGACGACCTACGAGCAGTACTTC
v_gene: TRBV24-1; d_gene: NA; j_gene: TRBJ1-1; abundance: many; CDR3aa: CATSDSGATEAFF; CDR3nt: TGTGCCACCAGTGATTCCGGGGCTACTGAAGCTTTCTTT
v_gene: TRBV7-3; d_gene: TRBD1; j_gene: TRBJ1-6; abundance: NA; CDR3aa: CASSWTGNSPLHF; CDR3nt: TGTGCCAGCAGCTGGACAGGGAATTCACCCCTCCACTTT
v_gene: TRBV12-3/TRBV12-4; d_gene: NA; j_gene: TRBJ2-7; abundance: NA; CDR3aa: CASSLDGQVYEQYF; CDR3nt: TGTGCCAGCAGCCTAGACGGGCAGGTCTACGAGCAGTACTTC
v_gene: TRBV28; d_gene: NA; j_gene: TRBJ2-5; abundance: NA; CDR3aa: CASSGGTGAETQYF; CDR3nt: TGTGCCAGCAGTGGCGGGACGGGGGCTGAGACCCAGTACTTC
v_gene: TRBV6-1; d_gene: NA; j_gene: TRBJ2-3; abundance: many; CDR3aa: CASSEPSKGRRVTQYF; CDR3nt: TGTGCCAGCAGTGAACCCTCTAAGGGGCGACGTGTTACGCAGTATTTT
v_gene: TRBV10-3; d_gene: NA; j_gene: TRBJ2-7; abundance: many; CDR3aa: CAINGEPGPEQYF; CDR3nt: TGTGCCATCAATGGTGAACCCGGACCCGAGCAGTACTTC
v_gene: TRBV6-4; d_gene: NA; j_gene: TRBJ2-3; abundance: many; CDR3aa: CASSDGGATDTQYF; CDR3nt: TGTGCCAGCAGTGACGGGGGGGCCACAGATACGCAGTATTTT
v_gene: TRBV7-9; d_gene: TRBD2; j_gene: TRBJ2-3; abundance: many; CDR3aa: CASSLRRGLAGDTQYF; CDR3nt: TGTGCCAGCAGCCTTCGGAGGGGACTAGCGGGAGATACGCAGTATTTT
v_gene: TRBV6-1; d_gene: TRBD1; j_gene: TRBJ1-2; abundance: many; CDR3aa: CASSFGTGGYYGYTF; CDR3nt: TGTGCCAGCAGTTTCGGGACAGGGGGCTACTATGGCTACACCTTC
v_gene: TRBV7-8; d_gene: TRBD1; j_gene: TRBJ2-7; abundance: many; CDR3aa: CASSSPQGQLHYEQYF; CDR3nt: TGTGCCAGCAGCTCCCCCCAGGGACAGCTCCACTACGAGCAGTACTTC
v_gene: TRBV3-1; d_gene: NA; j_gene: TRBJ2-1; abundance: many; CDR3aa: CASSPYAGEVEQFF; CDR3nt: TGTGCCAGCAGCCCCTACGCCGGGGAGGTTGAGCAGTTCTTC
v_gene: TRBV6-1; d_gene: NA; j_gene: TRBJ1-1; abundance: many; CDR3aa: CASRRGDVNTEAFF; CDR3nt: TGTGCCAGCAGAAGGGGGGACGTGAACACTGAAGCTTTCTTT
v_gene: TRBV7-3; d_gene: TRBD2; j_gene: TRBJ2-1; abundance: many; CDR3aa: CASSFVGTSGGGNNEQFF; CDR3nt: TGTGCCAGCAGCTTCGTGGGGACTAGCGGGGGGGGGAACAATGAGCAGTTCTTC
v_gene: TRBV7-2; d_gene: TRBD1; j_gene: TRBJ1-1; abundance: many; CDR3aa: CASSLQGSLIPSEAFF; CDR3nt: TGTGCCAGCAGCCTACAGGGGTCGCTTATTCCCTCTGAAGCTTTCTTT
v_gene: TRBV6-1; d_gene: TRBD1; j_gene: TRBJ2-7; abundance: many; CDR3aa: CASSWDSLYEQYF; CDR3nt: TGTGCCAGCAGTTGGGACAGCCTCTACGAGCAGTACTTC
v_gene: TRBV6-1; d_gene: NA; j_gene: TRBJ1-1; abundance: many; CDR3aa: CASMGLRTEAFF; CDR3nt: TGTGCCAGCATGGGACTGCGCACTGAAGCTTTCTTT
v_gene: TRBV6-1; d_gene: NA; j_gene: TRBJ1-1; abundance: many; CDR3aa: CASKAPTGRNAEAFF; CDR3nt: TGTGCCAGCAAAGCCCCAACAGGGAGGAACGCTGAAGCTTTCTTT
v_gene: TRBV27; d_gene: NA; j_gene: TRBJ2-6; abundance: many; CDR3aa: CASRPIISGANVLTF; CDR3nt: TGTGCCAGCAGGCCCATTATCTCTGGGGCCAACGTCCTGACTTTC
v_gene: TRBV7-8; d_gene: NA; j_gene: TRBJ1-5; abundance: many; CDR3aa: CASSLSFWTTKQPQHF; CDR3nt: TGTGCCAGCAGCTTAAGTTTCTGGACAACCAAACAGCCCCAGCATTTT
v_gene: TRBV28; d_gene: TRBD1; j_gene: TRBJ1-2; abundance: many; CDR3aa: CASSRGGTGSNYGYTF; CDR3nt: TGTGCCAGCAGCCGAGGGGGGACAGGGTCCAACTATGGCTACACCTTC
v_gene: TRBV3-1; d_gene: NA; j_gene: TRBJ1-1; abundance: few; CDR3aa: CASSQDPGANTEAFF; CDR3nt: TGTGCCAGCAGCCAAGATCCGGGAGCAAACACTGAAGCTTTCTTT
v_gene: TRBV3-1; d_gene: NA; j_gene: TRBJ2-2; abundance: NA; CDR3aa: CASSQLMVNTGELFF; CDR3nt: TGTGCCAGCAGCCAACTTATGGTAAACACGGGGGAGCTGTTTTTT
v_gene: TRBV5-1; d_gene: NA; j_gene: TRBJ1-1; abundance: many; CDR3aa: CASSSYIAQNTEAFF; CDR3nt: TGCGCCAGCAGCTCCTACATAGCCCAGAACACTGAAGCTTTCTTT